This passage covers 32 T cell receptor beta chains from one sample sequenced in a study of blood T cells in healthy people across ages. Combining a sample-barcoded 5' primer with a J-beta primer mix, a second PCR ran for about 7 to 11 cycles. TCRdb passed the 5' RACE reads through MiXCR, listing each CDR3 protein once. This sample has about 1,000,000 distinct CDR3 sequences, with 45% found just once. The specimen was blood. The receptors originated from a woman in her fifties or sixties in good health.

The table lists this clonotype with a few counts. V and J are TRBV30 and TRBJ2-5; D might be TRBD2 (6 bases). Germline lookup yields CDR1 GTSNPN and CDR2 SVGIG (reference sequence). Trimming took 5 bases from V and 5 from J, leaving 6 bases between them. The CDR3 contains 10 residues. The DNA for the CDR3 is TGTGCCTGGGGGGGGGAGACCCAGTACTTC. Its translation is CAWGGETQYF.

This clonotype was seen only a few times. The V and J genes are TRBV6-4 and TRBJ1-1; D is ambiguous. This CDR3 has 13 amino acids. Germline loops: CDR1 MRHNA, CDR2 SNTAGT. Trimming shortened V by 4 bases and J by 1 base, and 7 bases separated the two germline ends. For the CDR3, the DNA is TGTGCCAGCAGTGCCAAAGCGAACACTGAAGCTTTCTTT. Its translation: CASSAKANTEAFF.

This chain links TRBV27 with TRBJ2-7; 7 nucleotides match TRBD1. Germline CDR1 and CDR2: MNHEY and SMNVEV (reference sequence). Trimming removed 7 bases from V and 2 bases from J; junction bases left unmatched: 11. The CDR3 loop spans 15 amino acids. The CDR3, as DNA: TGTGCCAGCACCATTTCTACAGGGGCGACCTACGAGCAGTACTTC. It translates to CASTISTGATYEQYF.

The chain employs TRBV14 and TRBJ2-1; 7 bases align to TRBD2. Germline CDR1 SGHDN, CDR2 FVKESK. V lost 4 bases, J lost 8 bases, and 5 bases stayed unmatched. CDR3 length: 13 amino acids. The chain's CDR3 is CASSRSGMDEQFF. The CDR3 DNA reads TGTGCCAGCAGCCGGAGCGGGATGGATGAGCAGTTCTTC. Full variable domain (missing parts from reference TRBV14 and TRBJ2-1): EAGVTQFPSHSVIEKGQTVTLRCDPISGHDNLYWYRRVMGKEIKFLLHFVKESKQDESGMPNNRFLAERTGGTYSTLKVQPAELEDSGVYFCASSRSGMDEQFFGPGTRLTVL.

The gene calls are TRBV14 and TRBJ2-1; 8 bases agree with TRBD1. The CDR3 has 16 residues. Per the germline V gene, CDR1 is SGHDN and CDR2 is FVKESK. V dropped 2 bases and J dropped 4; count of bases not matched to a gene: 7. The CDR3 loop is CASSQTDREKYNEQFF. In DNA form, the CDR3 reads TGTGCCAGCAGCCAAACGGACAGGGAAAAGTACAATGAGCAGTTCTTC.

The rearrangement uses TRBV20-1 and TRBJ2-7, with TRBD1 matching 9 bases. J gave up 6 bases and V 1 base, and 10 bases lay outside the gene matches. The germline V gene has CDR1 DFQATT and CDR2 SNEGSKA (reference sequence). The length of the CDR3 is 15 residues. In DNA, the CDR3 is TGCAGTGCTAGAGTTCCCGGGACAGGGTCTAGCGAGCAGTACTTC. It specifies CSARVPGTGSSEQYF.

This clonotype was seen ten or more times. The rearrangement links TRBV29-1 to TRBJ2-7; D perhaps matches TRBD1 (6 bases). V was trimmed by 6 bases and J by 3 bases, leaving 12 bases between them. Looked up from germline, CDR1 is SQVTM and CDR2 is ANQGSEA. The CDR3 spans 12 residues. This chain's CDR3 is CSVQDRSYEQYF. CDR3 in DNA: TGCAGCGTCCAAGACAGGAGCTACGAGCAGTACTTC.

This clonotype has just a few counts. The gene calls are TRBV2 and TRBJ2-3; D unresolved. Per the germline V gene, CDR1 is SNHLY and CDR2 is FYNNEI. The CDR3 has 15 residues. Trimming took 8 bases from V and 7 from J, leaving 22 bases between them. CDR3 amino acids: CASELGGPSQNTQYF. The CDR3 nucleotides read TGTGCCAGCGAGCTTGGCGGCCCATCTCAAAATACGCAGTATTTT.

This chain links TRBV7-2 with TRBJ2-7; 8 bases fit TRBD1. The germline CDR1 and CDR2 sequences are SGHTA and FQGNSA. V shed 7 bases, J shed 1 base, and the junction held 12 bases outside the gene matches. The length of the CDR3 is 16 residues. DNA for the CDR3: TGTGCCAGCAACCAGAGACAGGGGACATCTTCCTACGAGCAGTACTTC. Protein sequence: CASNQRQGTSSYEQYF.

CDR3 in DNA: TGTGCCAGCAGTGAACTACAGGACGAACGGACCGGGGAGCTGTTTTTT. Protein sequence: CASSELQDERTGELFF. The gene calls are TRBV6-1 and TRBJ2-2; D is perhaps TRBD1 (5 bases). Trimming took 2 bases from V and 5 from J, leaving 15 bases between them. CDR3 length equals 16 residues. Per germline, CDR1 MNHNS and CDR2 SASEGT.

The J gene is TRBJ2-5, the V gene TRBV9, with TRBD1 matching 7 bases. V trimming: 3 bases; J trimming: 11 bases; junction bases outside the gene matches: 16. Germline CDR1 reads SGDLS; CDR2 reads YYNGEE. The CDR3 length is 15 residues. CDR3 residues: CASSGGQNSYNEQYF. The CDR3 bases are TGTGCCAGCAGCGGGGGACAGAACTCCTACAATGAGCAGTACTTC.

This clonotype was detected a few times. The V gene is TRBV13, the J gene TRBJ2-1, with TRBD2 as a possible D gene (5 bases). Trimming shortened V by 5 bases and J by 10 bases, and 9 bases separated the two germline ends. Germline V gives CDR1 PRHDT, CDR2 FYEKMQ (reference sequence). The CDR3 contains 11 residues. DNA of the CDR3: TGTGCCAGCAGCCTCCCGGGGGAGCAGTTCTTC. Protein sequence: CASSLPGEQFF. Full variable domain (rest looked up from reference TRBV13 and TRBJ2-1): AAGVIQSPRHLIKEKRETATLKCYPIPRHDTVYWYQQGPGQDPQFLISFYEKMQSDKGSIPDRFSAQQFSDYHSELNMSSLELGDSALYFCASSLPGEQFFGPGTRLTVL.

A word on this clonotype: One end of the junction does not line up with germline, which may come from a read error. The J gene is TRBJ2-4, the V gene TRBV5-1; TRBD1 matches at 8 bases. The J call may be in error: the DNA end matches TRBJ2-7 better. The CDR3 has 13 amino acids. Germline V gene lookup returns CDR1 SGHRS and CDR2 YFSETQ. The CDR3: CTSSGQGIYEQYF. CDR3 DNA sequence: TGCACCAGCAGCGGACAGGGCATATACGAGCAGTACTTC.

This clonotype was counted a single time. V and J are TRBV12-3 or TRBV12-4 and TRBJ2-3; tentative D call: TRBD2 (6 bases). This CDR3 is built from 14 residues. V was pared by 4 bases and J by 5 bases, with 13 bases between. The DNA of the CDR3 is TGTGCCAGCAGTTCGGAGGGGCTGGTAGATACGCAGTATTTT. This translates into CASSSEGLVDTQYF.

A few counts support this clonotype. The chain combines TRBV5-1 with TRBJ2-1; TRBD1 aligns across 9 bases. This CDR3 spans 13 amino acids. Germline assignment: CDR1 SGHRS and CDR2 YFSETQ. After removal of 3 bases from V and 9 bases from J, the junction contained 4 bases not matched to a gene. The CDR3 protein is CASSSSGQGEQFF. CDR3 sequence (DNA): TGCGCCAGCAGCTCCTCGGGACAGGGTGAGCAGTTCTTC.

V is TRBV2 and J is TRBJ2-3, with TRBD1 matching over 8 bases. This CDR3 has 15 amino acids. Trimming cost V 7 bases and J 5 bases; bases outside gene matches: 11. Germline V gene lookup returns CDR1 SNHLY and CDR2 FYNNEI. The CDR3 DNA follows: TGTGCCAGCAAGAGAGACAGGGGAGCTTTAGATACGCAGTATTTT. Translated, it gives CASKRDRGALDTQYF.

The V gene is TRBV30, the J gene TRBJ2-7; maybe TRBD2 (6 bases). The V and J ends lost 4 bases and 10 bases respectively, with 17 bases between them. The CDR3 runs 12 residues. CDR1 GTSNPN and CDR2 SVGIG come from the germline V gene (reference sequence). The CDR3 DNA is TGTGCCTGGATGCGGGACGACTCACGACAGTACTTC. This codes for CAWMRDDSRQYF.

The rearrangement links TRBV7-2 to TRBJ2-7; D not certain. This CDR3 contains 15 residues. Germline V gene lookup returns CDR1 SGHTA and CDR2 FQGNSA. With 4 bases removed from V and 3 bases from J, the gap between germline ends came to 16 bases. The CDR3 protein is CASSWFGQTLYEQYF. The CDR3 coding sequence is TGTGCCAGCAGCTGGTTTGGGCAGACTCTCTACGAGCAGTACTTC.

This rearrangement joins TRBV7-9 to TRBJ2-3, with D possibly called TRBD1 or TRBD2 (6 bases each). The germline V and J ends were trimmed by 5 bases and 0 bases, with 15 bases remaining between them. Germline values: CDR1 SEHNR, CDR2 FQNEAQ (reference sequence). This CDR3 is built from 16 residues. This CDR3 reads CASSPTGTFSTDTQYF. In nucleotides, the CDR3 is TGTGCCAGCAGCCCAACAGGGACTTTTAGCACAGATACGCAGTATTTT.

This clonotype was detected only a few times. This chain's CDR3 is CASSLAPGLGEQYF. DNA for the CDR3: TGTGCCAGCAGCTTAGCGCCAGGGTTAGGGGAGCAGTACTTC. This chain connects TRBV11-1 to TRBJ2-7; the D gene is possibly TRBD1 (5 bases). The germline CDR1 and CDR2 sequences are SGHAT and FQDESV (reference sequence). The CDR3 has 14 residues. Trimming took off 0 bases at V and 7 bases at J, with 13 bases between the two ends.

Ten or more counts support this clonotype. The CDR3 spells CASSEAVAGTDTQYF. In DNA, the CDR3 is TGCGCCAGCAGCGAGGCGGTAGCGGGAACAGATACGCAGTATTTT. The rearrangement uses TRBV10-2 and TRBJ2-3; 8 positions match TRBD2. Germline lookup yields CDR1 WSHSY and CDR2 SAAADI. The CDR3 totals 15 residues. The V segment lost 6 bases and the J segment 3 bases; nucleotides outside the gene matches: 8.

This rearrangement joins TRBV9 to TRBJ2-2; maybe TRBD2 (5 bases). V lost 2 bases and J lost 0, with 14 bases in between. The CDR3 is made up of 17 amino acids. The germline CDR1 and CDR2 sequences are SGDLS and YYNGEE. CDR3 sequence reads: CASSVHGGLANTGELFF. The CDR3 DNA is TGTGCCAGCAGCGTTCACGGCGGGCTAGCGAACACCGGGGAGCTGTTTTTT.

This clonotype has a handful of counts. The J gene is TRBJ2-1, the V gene TRBV29-1, with TRBD2 matching over 9 bases. Germline CDR1 reads SQVTM; CDR2 reads ANQGSEA. Unmatched junction bases numbered 3, after V lost 7 bases and J lost 5 bases. This CDR3 region has 12 residues. The CDR3 DNA reads TGCAGCGCCGGACTAGCGCACAATGAGCAGTTCTTC. Its protein is CSAGLAHNEQFF.

The chain employs TRBV18 and TRBJ2-7; 7 nucleotides align to TRBD2. CDR1 KGHSH and CDR2 LQKENI come from the germline V gene. The V and J ends lost 3 bases and 3 bases, in that order; junction bases with no gene match: 8. The CDR3 is 15 amino acids. CDR3 sequence: CASSPDRGRVYEQYF. For the CDR3, the DNA is TGTGCCAGCTCACCGGATAGAGGGAGGGTCTACGAGCAGTACTTC.

In this sample, this clonotype turned up a few times. The rearrangement uses TRBV10-3 and TRBJ2-1; D may be TRBD2 (5 bases). There are 15 residues in the CDR3. Trimming cost V 10 bases and J 5 bases, with 21 bases left between them. Germline values: CDR1 ENHRY, CDR2 SYGVKD. The CDR3 loop reads CATTTPEGLDNEQFF. Written as DNA, the CDR3 is TGTGCCACGACGACCCCAGAGGGCCTCGACAATGAGCAGTTCTTC.

V usage is TRBV10-3 and J usage is TRBJ2-5, with a possible D match to TRBD1 (5 bases). The J call may be in error: the DNA end matches TRBJ2-7 better. The CDR3 is made up of 15 amino acids. CDR1 is ENHRY, CDR2 SYGVKD, per germline. In nucleotides, the CDR3 is TGTGCCATCAGTGAGTCGACGGCAGGGTGGGGCGAGCAGTACTTC. Its protein product is CAISESTAGWGEQYF.

The chain joins TRBV29-1 to TRBJ1-3, with TRBD1 identical over 8 bases. J was trimmed by 3 bases and V by 6 bases; bases with no gene match: 10. The CDR3 is 15 amino acids. The germline V gene encodes CDR1 SQVTM and CDR2 ANQGSEA. In DNA, the CDR3 is TGCAGCGTGGCCCCGGGACAGGAAATTGGAAACACCATATATTTT. It specifies CSVAPGQEIGNTIYF.

This clonotype was detected only a few times. The rearrangement joins TRBV27 to TRBJ1-5; 8 positions match TRBD1. Unmatched junction bases numbered 8, after V lost 6 bases and J lost 7 bases. Germline CDR1 is MNHEY and CDR2 is SMNVEV (reference sequence). The CDR3 is 14 residues long. CDR3 sequence: CASSRGQGWQPQHF. Here the CDR3 DNA reads TGTGCCAGCAGCCGAGGACAGGGCTGGCAGCCCCAGCATTTT.

This clonotype was detected only a few times. The chain carries TRBV4-2 and TRBJ2-5, with 10 bases that match TRBD1. Trimming removed 3 bases from V and 3 bases from J; junction bases left unmatched: 7. The CDR3 consists of 16 residues. Per the germline V gene, CDR1 is LGHNA and CDR2 is YNFKEQ. CDR3 region: CASSQVGTGVEETQYF. The CDR3 nucleotides are TGTGCCAGCAGCCAGGTCGGGACAGGGGTAGAAGAGACCCAGTACTTC.

The J gene is TRBJ2-7, the V gene TRBV7-2, with TRBD1 as a possible D gene (6 bases). CDR1 and CDR2 from the germline V gene are SGHTA and FQGNSA. Deletions cut 5 bases from V and 3 bases from J, with 14 bases between. This CDR3 region has 14 residues. CDR3 bases: TGTGCCAGCAGCGTACAGGGTAGGGGCTACGAGCAGTACTTC. It yields the protein CASSVQGRGYEQYF.

The chain combines TRBV27 with TRBJ1-2; D is uncertain. Trimming took 8 bases from V and 0 from J, leaving 13 bases between them. Germline CDR1 reads MNHEY; CDR2 reads SMNVEV (reference sequence). The CDR3 loop spans 14 amino acids. CDR3 amino acids: CASRPTGTNYGYTF. CDR3 nucleotide sequence: TGTGCCAGCCGACCAACCGGGACTAACTATGGCTACACCTTC.

Note on this clonotype: The DNA is omitted, as the CDR3 cannot be located on it reliably, and the CDR3 follows TCRdb's listing. The chain uses TRBV10-3 and TRBJ1-1; TRBD1 is taken as the D call from the table, unchecked against the DNA. The CDR3 is 15 amino acids in total, end residues counted. The germline CDR1 and CDR2 sequences are ENHRY and SYGVKD. The CDR3 sequence is CAITSGRDMNTEAFF.